This TCR beta chain was identified during a study of glioma-infiltrating T cells after dendritic cell vaccination. Study information: Dendritic cell vaccine was injected intradermally three times, biweekly.

The CDR3 is made up of 12 amino acids. Trimming removed 1 base from V and 5 bases from J, with 6 bases in between. Germline values: CDR1 SGHDT, CDR2 YYEEEE. Input was 2 ug genomic DNA, or all available if less. Assay used: immunoSEQ multiplex PCR; TCRdb lists only in-frame clones, some missing. The table has under 100,000 clones, over 65% seen once. Source: blood, taken before dendritic cell vaccination. This sequence originates from a human donor with glioblastoma. The V call is TRBV5-6, the J call TRBJ2-5; D call uncertain. CDR3 protein: CASSLLLETQYF. DNA for the CDR3: TGTGCCAGCAGCTTGCTATTGGAGACCCAGTACTTC.